Listed below are T cell receptor beta chains from one sample, sequenced in a study of persistence of HIV-infected CD4 T cells. Repertoires were generated with immunoSEQ multiplex PCR, while TCRdb's copy carries only in-frame clones and drops some. Of roughly 28,000 clones listed, around 82% are singletons. Their specific antigens are unknown. The sequencing used CD4+ T cells sorted from PBMCs after roughly 18-hour stimulation, collected from a patient who received antiretroviral therapy. Receptor source: an adult woman with HIV who was CMV-seropositive. CDR3s include the opening cysteine and the closing phenylalanine or tryptophan. The D gene is left open where the match is weak. Size tells how often a clone was seen (once, few, many) or the class of an expanded clone, and some rows leave it out.

j_gene: TRBJ1-1
abundance: few
d_gene: -
v_gene: TRBV7-9
CDR3nt: TGTGCCAGCAGCTTAGTAGGAGGGAACACTGAAGCTTTCTTT
CDR3aa: CASSLVGGNTEAFF

j_gene: TRBJ2-5
abundance: -
d_gene: -
v_gene: TRBV2
CDR3nt: TGTGCCAGCAGTGAATTAATGGAGACCCAGTACTTC
CDR3aa: CASSELMETQYF

j_gene: TRBJ2-5
abundance: -
d_gene: -
v_gene: TRBV29-1
CDR3nt: TGCAGCGCAAGCCTGGGCCAAGAGACCCAGTACTTC
CDR3aa: CSASLGQETQYF

j_gene: TRBJ2-3
abundance: few
d_gene: -
v_gene: TRBV7-3
CDR3nt: TGTGCCAGCAGTCCGGTCGGCAACACAGATACGCAGTATTTT
CDR3aa: CASSPVGNTDTQYF

j_gene: TRBJ2-3
abundance: -
d_gene: -
v_gene: TRBV19
CDR3nt: TGTGCCAGTAGTACAGGGGGGTCTAGCACAGATACGCAGTATTTT
CDR3aa: CASSTGGSSTDTQYF

j_gene: TRBJ1-1
abundance: -
d_gene: -
v_gene: TRBV4-2
CDR3nt: TGTGCCAGCAGCCAAGATGGGGGGGCAGGGACCACTGAAGCTTTCTTT
CDR3aa: CASSQDGGAGTTEAFF

j_gene: TRBJ1-2
abundance: -
d_gene: -
v_gene: TRBV6-1
CDR3nt: TGTGCCAGCAGGGAACACCTACTCTCTCAAAACTATGGCTACACCTTC
CDR3aa: CASREHLLSQNYGYTF

j_gene: TRBJ1-1
abundance: -
d_gene: -
v_gene: TRBV19
CDR3nt: TGTGCCAGTAGTGGGGGTGCAGGGAACACTGAAGCTTTCTTT
CDR3aa: CASSGGAGNTEAFF

j_gene: TRBJ1-4
abundance: -
d_gene: TRBD1
v_gene: TRBV9
CDR3nt: TGTGCCAGCAGCGTCGACAGGGATCGCGAAAAACTGTTTTTT
CDR3aa: CASSVDRDREKLFF

j_gene: TRBJ1-3
abundance: -
d_gene: -
v_gene: TRBV19
CDR3nt: TGTGCCAGTAGCCCCGACCTTAGCTCTGGAAACACCATATATTTT
CDR3aa: CASSPDLSSGNTIYF

j_gene: TRBJ1-5
abundance: -
d_gene: -
v_gene: TRBV3-1/TRBV3-2
CDR3nt: TGTGCCAGCAGCTCCTCGACAGGAATCAATCAGCCCCAGCATTTT
CDR3aa: CASSSSTGINQPQHF

j_gene: TRBJ2-2
abundance: -
d_gene: -
v_gene: TRBV6-1
CDR3nt: TGTGCCAGCAGTGAAGGGCCGACTAGGGTCACCGGGGAGCTGTTTTTT
CDR3aa: CASSEGPTRVTGELFF

j_gene: TRBJ2-2
abundance: -
d_gene: -
v_gene: TRBV5-1
CDR3nt: TGCGCCAGCAGCTTTGGGCAGGAGTACACCGGGGAGCTGTTTTTT
CDR3aa: CASSFGQEYTGELFF

j_gene: TRBJ1-2
abundance: once
d_gene: -
v_gene: TRBV6-5
CDR3nt: TGTGCCAGCAGTCCTAATAACTATGGCTACACCTTC
CDR3aa: CASSPNNYGYTF

j_gene: TRBJ1-2
abundance: -
d_gene: TRBD1
v_gene: TRBV28
CDR3nt: TGTGCCAGCAGCCGTACCGGGACAGGGGGCGCTTCAAAATATGGCTACACCTTC
CDR3aa: CASSRTGTGGASKYGYTF

j_gene: TRBJ2-2
abundance: few
d_gene: -
v_gene: TRBV5-5
CDR3nt: TGTGCCAGCAGCTCGCACACCATGGGGGCCGGGGAGCTGTTTTTT
CDR3aa: CASSSHTMGAGELFF

j_gene: TRBJ2-1
abundance: -
d_gene: TRBD1
v_gene: TRBV15
CDR3nt: TGTGCCACCAGCAGAGGGGACAGCCTGACGTACAATGAGCAGTTCTTC
CDR3aa: CATSRGDSLTYNEQFF

j_gene: TRBJ1-5
abundance: few
d_gene: -
v_gene: TRBV30
CDR3nt: TGTGCCTGGAGTGGTACCCCTGGCAATCAGCCCCAGCATTTT
CDR3aa: CAWSGTPGNQPQHF

j_gene: TRBJ2-3
abundance: -
d_gene: -
v_gene: TRBV5-1
CDR3nt: TGCGCCAGCAGCTTACCCACAGATACGCAGTATTTT
CDR3aa: CASSLPTDTQYF

j_gene: TRBJ1-2
abundance: few
d_gene: TRBD1
v_gene: TRBV5-4
CDR3nt: TGTGCCAGCAGGGAGGACAGGGGTGTTGGCTATGGCTACACCTTC
CDR3aa: CASREDRGVGYGYTF

j_gene: TRBJ2-3
abundance: -
d_gene: -
v_gene: TRBV5-1
CDR3nt: TGCGCCAGCAGCACCACCGGGACCCCGGCAGATACGCAGTATTTT
CDR3aa: CASSTTGTPADTQYF

j_gene: TRBJ1-2
abundance: once
d_gene: -
v_gene: TRBV28
CDR3nt: TGTGCCAGCAGTTTCGGGACAAGGGTCTACACCTTC
CDR3aa: CASSFGTRVYTF

j_gene: TRBJ2-3
abundance: -
d_gene: TRBD1
v_gene: TRBV5-4
CDR3nt: TGTGCCAGCAGCTCCGGACAGGGCGGAACCACAGATACGCAGTATTTT
CDR3aa: CASSSGQGGTTDTQYF

j_gene: TRBJ1-4
abundance: -
d_gene: TRBD1
v_gene: TRBV29-1
CDR3nt: TGCAGCGTTGGACAGGGGAATGAAAAACTGTTTTTT
CDR3aa: CSVGQGNEKLFF

j_gene: TRBJ1-5
abundance: -
d_gene: TRBD1
v_gene: TRBV7-8
CDR3nt: TGTGCCAGCAGCTTCAGTTCATTCCCGGGACAGGGTAGCAATCAGCCCCAGCATTTT
CDR3aa: CASSFSSFPGQGSNQPQHF

j_gene: TRBJ1-6
abundance: -
d_gene: -
v_gene: TRBV19
CDR3nt: TGTGCCAGTAGTACTTCGGGGGGAAATTCACCCCTCCACTTT
CDR3aa: CASSTSGGNSPLHF

j_gene: TRBJ1-2
abundance: few
d_gene: -
v_gene: TRBV19
CDR3nt: TGTGCCAGTAGTATAGATCAGGTGCGGGTCGGGGGCTACACCTTC
CDR3aa: CASSIDQVRVGGYTF

j_gene: TRBJ1-1
abundance: -
d_gene: TRBD1
v_gene: TRBV6-5
CDR3nt: TGTGCCAGCAGTTACTCTCCGGTCTCAGGGGGCGAAGCTTTCTTT
CDR3aa: CASSYSPVSGGEAFF

j_gene: TRBJ2-7
abundance: -
d_gene: TRBD1
v_gene: TRBV5-1
CDR3nt: TGCGCCAGCAGCTCCCTGGGACAGACGCCGACGGGGGAGCAGTACTTC
CDR3aa: CASSSLGQTPTGEQYF

j_gene: TRBJ1-6
abundance: once
d_gene: -
v_gene: TRBV5-4
CDR3nt: TGTGCCAGCAGCTTCGAGGGCGCGGGTAATTCACCCCTCCACTTT
CDR3aa: CASSFEGAGNSPLHF

j_gene: TRBJ2-3
abundance: -
d_gene: -
v_gene: TRBV20-1
CDR3nt: TGCAGTGCTAGTTCAGCGGGAGATACGCAGTATTTT
CDR3aa: CSASSAGDTQYF

j_gene: TRBJ2-7
abundance: -
d_gene: -
v_gene: TRBV25-1
CDR3nt: TGTGCCAGCAACCCCGGGACGCCCCCCTACGAGCAGTACTTC
CDR3aa: CASNPGTPPYEQYF

j_gene: TRBJ1-1
abundance: -
d_gene: TRBD1
v_gene: TRBV6-6
CDR3nt: TGTGCCAGCAGCGCCGGGACAGCAGACACTGAAGCTTTCTTT
CDR3aa: CASSAGTADTEAFF